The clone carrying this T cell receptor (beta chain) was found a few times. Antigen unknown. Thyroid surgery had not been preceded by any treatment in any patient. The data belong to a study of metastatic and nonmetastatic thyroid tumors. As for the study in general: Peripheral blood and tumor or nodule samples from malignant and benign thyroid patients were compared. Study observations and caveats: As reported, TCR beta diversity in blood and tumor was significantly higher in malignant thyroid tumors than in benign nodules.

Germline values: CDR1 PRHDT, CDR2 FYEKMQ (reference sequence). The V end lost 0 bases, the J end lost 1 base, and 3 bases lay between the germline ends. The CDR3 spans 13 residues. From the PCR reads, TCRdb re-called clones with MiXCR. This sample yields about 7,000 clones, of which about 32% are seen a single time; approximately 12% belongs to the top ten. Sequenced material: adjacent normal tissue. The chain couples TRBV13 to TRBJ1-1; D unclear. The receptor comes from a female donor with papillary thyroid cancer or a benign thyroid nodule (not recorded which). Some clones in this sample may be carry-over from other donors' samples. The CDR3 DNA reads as TGTGCCAGCAGCTTAGGTTCGAACACTGAAGCTTTCTTT. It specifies CASSLGSNTEAFF.